The rows below give T cell receptor beta chains drawn from one sample of a study of blood T cell repertoires in COVID-19. Data came from immunoSEQ multiplex PCR; TCRdb stores just in-frame clones and leaves some out. Among almost 250,000 clones listed, roughly 82% were seen once. Sequencing was done on a sample of peripheral blood. These receptor sequences come from a woman older than 75 with COVID-19, enrolled during active disease. The CDR3 runs from the conserved cysteine through the conserved F or W. A D gene is named only where the DNA matches it firmly. Some rows mark clone size as missing; the rest say once, few, many or name a class of expanded clone.

v_gene	abundance	d_gene	j_gene	CDR3aa	CDR3nt
TRBV4-2	.	TRBD2	TRBJ2-1	CASSQAKRGGPGEQFF	TGTGCCAGCAGCCAAGCTAAGCGGGGGGGCCCGGGTGAGCAGTTCTTC
TRBV30	.	TRBD1	TRBJ1-6	CAWSVEAGGGSPLHF	TGTGCCTGGAGTGTAGAGGCAGGGGGCGGATCACCCCTCCACTTT
TRBV7-9	.	.	TRBJ1-5	CASSREGNQPQHF	TGTGCCAGCAGCCGGGAAGGGAATCAGCCCCAGCATTTT
TRBV7-7	few	TRBD1	TRBJ1-5	CASSLARDRASSNQPQHF	TGTGCCAGCAGCTTAGCGCGGGACAGGGCTAGTAGCAATCAGCCCCAGCATTTT
TRBV7-2	.	.	TRBJ2-5	CASSLDRQSPETQYF	TGTGCCAGCAGCTTAGACAGACAATCCCCGGAGACCCAGTACTTC
TRBV5-1	.	TRBD1	TRBJ2-3	CASSFRGQGTDTQYF	TGCGCCAGCAGCTTCAGGGGGCAGGGCACAGATACGCAGTATTTT
TRBV18	.	.	TRBJ1-3	CASSPPNEPSGNTIYF	TGTGCCAGCTCACCACCGAACGAGCCCTCGGGAAACACCATATATTTT
TRBV3-1/TRBV3-2	.	.	TRBJ1-2	CASSPGVYGYTF	TGTGCCAGCAGCCCAGGGGTCTATGGCTACACCTTC
TRBV5-1	.	TRBD1	TRBJ1-1	CASSRTGTGGPSGTEAFF	TGCGCCAGCAGCCGAACCGGGACAGGGGGCCCTTCGGGCACTGAAGCTTTCTTT
TRBV6-5	.	.	TRBJ2-1	CASNSVPRGEQFF	TGTGCCAGCAATAGCGTCCCCCGGGGTGAGCAGTTCTTC
TRBV12-3/TRBV12-4	.	TRBD1	TRBJ1-5	CASSDRGNQPQHF	TGTGCCAGCAGTGACAGGGGCAATCAGCCCCAGCATTTT
TRBV9	.	.	TRBJ1-2	CASSVDHEGRYGYTF	TGTGCCAGCAGCGTAGATCACGAGGGGAGGTATGGCTACACCTTC
TRBV2	once	TRBD1	TRBJ1-5	CASRGGQGSNQPQHF	TGTGCCAGTCGTGGAGGACAGGGGAGCAATCAGCCCCAGCATTTT
TRBV7-9	.	TRBD1	TRBJ2-5	CASSSTGGRQETQYF	TGTGCCAGCAGCTCGACAGGGGGCCGACAAGAGACCCAGTACTTC
TRBV24-1	.	.	TRBJ1-2	CATTDKNYGYTF	TGTGCCACCACAGACAAGAACTATGGCTACACCTTC
TRBV6-2/TRBV6-3	once	.	TRBJ1-1	CASSYRGPLGTEAFF	TGTGCCAGCAGTTACAGGGGTCCGTTAGGCACTGAAGCTTTCTTT
TRBV11-2	.	TRBD1	TRBJ2-1	CASSLDGGQGRGYNEQFF	TGTGCCAGCAGCTTAGACGGGGGACAGGGACGGGGCTACAATGAGCAGTTCTTC
TRBV2	.	TRBD1	TRBJ1-6	CASRKDRGDSPLHF	TGTGCCAGCAGGAAGGACAGGGGGGATTCACCCCTCCACTTT
TRBV5-8	.	TRBD2	TRBJ2-5	CASSFSSGGAWETQYF	TGTGCCAGCAGCTTCTCTAGCGGGGGGGCCTGGGAGACCCAGTACTTC
TRBV5-1	.	.	TRBJ1-2	CASSPSDRNYGYTF	TGCGCCAGCAGCCCCTCCGACAGGAACTATGGCTACACCTTC
TRBV9	.	TRBD1	TRBJ2-3	CASSAQQGSDTQYF	TGTGCCAGCAGCGCCCAACAGGGGTCAGATACGCAGTATTTT
TRBV4-1	.	.	TRBJ2-2	CASSQATSGSYTGELFF	TGCGCCAGCAGCCAAGCGACAAGCGGGTCTTACACCGGGGAGCTGTTTTTT
TRBV27	.	.	TRBJ2-7	CASTFGQDYEQYF	TGTGCCAGCACCTTCGGACAAGACTACGAGCAGTACTTC
TRBV18	.	.	TRBJ2-7	CASSPGLNEQYF	TGTGCCAGCTCACCAGGACTCAACGAGCAGTACTTC
TRBV11-3	once	.	TRBJ1-5	CASSCRVDNQPQHF	TGTGCCAGCAGCTGCCGAGTAGACAATCAGCCCCAGCATTTT
TRBV6-1	.	.	TRBJ1-2	CASSDPGGGFQSYRYTF	TGTGCCAGCAGTGACCCCGGGGGGGGATTTCAATCGTATCGCTACACCTTC
TRBV6-2/TRBV6-3	.	.	TRBJ1-2	CASSYSPSLNYGYTF	TGTGCCAGCAGTTACTCTCCCAGTTTGAACTATGGCTACACCTTC
TRBV5-3	.	TRBD1	TRBJ1-2	CARSAFLGGHGYTF	TGTGCCAGAAGCGCATTTTTAGGGGGCCATGGCTACACCTTC
TRBV29-1	.	.	TRBJ1-1	CSVARRVSVNTEAFF	TGCAGCGTTGCACGACGGGTCAGTGTGAACACTGAAGCTTTCTTT
TRBV7-2	.	TRBD1	TRBJ2-1	CASSSAQGFHNEQFF	TGTGCCAGCAGCTCCGCACAGGGGTTCCACAATGAGCAGTTCTTC
TRBV7-9	.	.	TRBJ2-5	CASSSQGETQYF	TGTGCCAGCAGTTCTCAGGGAGAGACCCAGTACTTC
TRBV2	.	TRBD1	TRBJ1-2	CASSSGQGGIYGYTF	TGTGCCAGCAGTAGCGGACAGGGGGGTATCTATGGCTACACCTTC
TRBV18	.	TRBD1	TRBJ1-5	CASSDAGTGGNQPQHF	TGTGCCAGCTCCGATGCCGGGACAGGGGGGAACCAGCCCCAGCATTTT
TRBV6-6	.	.	TRBJ1-1	CASSPRIPMNTEAFF	TGTGCCAGCAGTCCCAGAATCCCGATGAACACTGAAGCTTTCTTT
TRBV5-6	.	TRBD1	TRBJ2-1	CASRQGQGPYNEQFF	TGTGCCAGCAGACAGGGACAGGGACCCTACAATGAGCAGTTCTTC
TRBV11-2	.	TRBD1	TRBJ1-3	CASSGPSGGSGNTIYF	TGTGCCAGCAGCGGACCCTCAGGGGGCTCTGGAAACACCATATATTTT
TRBV2	.	TRBD1	TRBJ2-1	CASSYQQTGMNEQFF	TGTGCCAGCAGTTACCAACAGACAGGGATGAATGAGCAGTTCTTC
TRBV10-2	.	.	TRBJ1-4	CASSEKGANEKLFF	TGCGCCAGCAGTGAGAAGGGGGCTAATGAAAAACTGTTTTTT
TRBV15	.	.	TRBJ1-3	CATSREQVDTIYF	TGTGCCACCAGCAGAGAACAAGTTGACACCATATATTTT
TRBV7-2	.	TRBD2	TRBJ2-3	CASSLTSGGADTQYF	TGTGCCAGCAGCTTGACTAGCGGGGGGGCAGATACGCAGTATTTT
TRBV5-1	once	.	TRBJ1-5	CASSSSPGPNQPQHF	TGCGCCAGCAGCTCGTCCCCAGGGCCGAATCAGCCCCAGCATTTT
TRBV27	.	TRBD1	TRBJ1-4	CASSLNRGGEKLFF	TGTGCCAGCAGTTTAAACAGGGGCGGCGAAAAACTGTTTTTT
TRBV5-1	.	.	TRBJ1-3	CASSSSSSGNTIYF	TGCGCCAGCAGCAGTTCTAGCTCTGGAAACACCATATATTTT
TRBV5-1	.	.	TRBJ1-6	CASSLDSSNSPLHF	TGCGCCAGCAGCTTGGACAGTTCTAATTCACCCCTCCACTTT
TRBV19	once	.	TRBJ1-1	CASSIRGRNTEAFF	TGTGCCAGTAGTATAAGGGGCAGGAACACTGAAGCTTTCTTT
TRBV19	.	.	TRBJ1-5	CASSALREVGQPQHF	TGTGCCAGTAGTGCCCTGCGCGAGGTCGGTCAGCCCCAGCATTTT
TRBV7-9	.	TRBD2	TRBJ2-5	CASSLGLGGVLVQETQYF	TGTGCCAGCAGCTTAGGTCTCGGGGGGGTTCTGGTACAAGAGACCCAGTACTTC
TRBV14	.	TRBD1	TRBJ1-3	CASSQVTGSSGNTIYF	TGTGCCAGCAGCCAAGTGACAGGGTCTTCTGGAAACACCATATATTTT
TRBV3-1/TRBV3-2	once	.	TRBJ1-1	CASSQGRNTEAFF	TGTGCCAGCAGCCAAGGCAGGAACACTGAAGCTTTCTTT
TRBV6-5	.	.	TRBJ1-1	CASEGNTEAFF	TGTGCCTCCGAGGGGAACACTGAAGCTTTCTTT
TRBV19	.	.	TRBJ1-2	CASSPGSYGYTF	TGTGCCAGTAGTCCCGGGTCGTATGGCTACACCTTC
TRBV18	.	TRBD1	TRBJ1-1	CASMTGTGGGGTEAFF	TGTGCCAGCATGACCGGGACAGGGGGCGGGGGCACTGAAGCTTTCTTT
TRBV11-1	once	.	TRBJ1-6	CASSLQGSLINSPLHF	TGTGCCAGCAGCCTACAGGGTTCCCTTATTAATTCACCCCTCCACTTT
TRBV29-1	.	.	TRBJ1-1	CSVVTTQALTEAFF	TGCAGCGTTGTTACCACACAGGCTTTGACTGAAGCTTTCTTT
TRBV4-1	.	.	TRBJ1-5	CASSQDPVQPQHF	TGCGCCAGCAGCCAAGATCCGGTTCAGCCCCAGCATTTT